One sample yielded the 6 T cell receptor beta chains listed below, sequenced in a study of T cells in Graves' hyperthyroidism and ophthalmopathy. TCR beta CDR3 region amplification was performed from RNA transcripts. First-round RT-PCR with HTBI primers amplified the TCR CDR3 region. From the multiplex PCR reads, TCRdb called clonotypes with MiXCR, one entry per CDR3 protein. The profile shows 300,000 to 450,000 distinct CDR3 sequences, about 15% of them singletons. Sequencing was carried out using blood. These receptor sequences come from a woman aged 18-30 years with Graves' hyperthyroidism that later progressed to Graves' ophthalmopathy.

This clonotype was seen repeatedly, ten times or more. The DNA for the CDR3 is TGTGCCAGCAGTATTTCGGGACCCTTTCCGGAGACCCAGTACTTC. Translated, it gives CASSISGPFPETQYF. V is TRBV27 and J is TRBJ2-5; either TRBD1 or TRBD2 may fit D (5 bases each). This CDR3 is built from 15 residues. Germline lookup yields CDR1 MNHEY and CDR2 SMNVEV (reference sequence). V was trimmed by 5 bases and J by 5 bases, leaving 18 bases between them.

This clonotype appeared many times. V usage is TRBV20-1 and J usage is TRBJ2-5; D ambiguous. V dropped 3 bases and J dropped 4 bases, with 18 bases sitting between them. Per germline, CDR1 DFQATT and CDR2 SNEGSKA (reference sequence). This CDR3 region has 15 residues. Written as DNA, the CDR3 is TGCAGTGCTAGGAGAAGGCTAGGGTCGGGAGAGACCCAGTACTTC. Its translation: CSARRRLGSGETQYF.

This clonotype was seen at least ten times. The chain uses TRBV15 and TRBJ2-2; D may be TRBD1 (5 bases). With 0 bases removed from V and 1 base from J, the gap between germline ends came to 15 bases. The CDR3 consists of 18 residues. CDR1 and CDR2 (germline): LNHNV, YYDKDF (reference sequence). The DNA of the CDR3 is TGTGCCACCAGCAGAGATTCGTCGACAGCCAGGAACACCGGGGAGCTGTTTTTT. Its translation is CATSRDSSTARNTGELFF.

The V call is TRBV2, the J call TRBJ2-3; the D gene could be TRBD1 or TRBD2 (5 bases each). V lost 2 bases to trimming and J lost 1 base, with 19 bases between them. Germline V gene sequence: CDR1 SNHLY, CDR2 FYNNEI. The CDR3 loop spans 18 amino acids. The CDR3 DNA reads as TGTGCCAGCAGTGAATTGTGGGCCCGGGACGGGCGCACAGATACGCAGTATTTT. Translation: CASSELWARDGRTDTQYF.

For this clonotype: Sequence at one end of the junction differs from germline and may be a read error. The chain employs TRBV5-1 and TRBJ2-7; the match to TRBD1 covers 9 bases. The CDR3 loop spans 15 amino acids. Germline lookup yields CDR1 SGHRS and CDR2 YFSETQ. CDR3 in amino acids: CASSPDRGVAYVQYF. CDR3 nucleotide sequence: TGCGCCAGCAGCCCCGACAGGGGGGTAGCCTACGTGCAGTACTTC.

There are a few counts of this clonotype. This CDR3 is CASSYSVTEAYNEKLFF. As DNA, the CDR3 is TGTGCCAGCAGTTACTCGGTAACCGAAGCTTATAATGAAAAACTGTTTTTT. V gene TRBV6-5 combines with J gene TRBJ1-4, with D unclear. Germline CDR1 and CDR2: MNHEY and SVGAGI. Between the trimmed V and J ends, which lost 0 bases and 4 bases, there was a span of 15 bases. This CDR3 has 17 amino acids.